The rows below give T cell receptor beta chains drawn from one sample of a study of cytomegalovirus exposure and HLA in healthy donors. Sequencing was performed with immunoSEQ multiplex PCR; in TCRdb, only in-frame clones are kept and a portion is missing. The sample records some 150,000 clones, about 75% being singletons. The sequencing input was PBMCs. The receptors were gathered from a woman in her twenties or thirties in good health and CMV-seronegative. Both conserved end residues are part of each CDR3. D genes are given only for firm matches. Where a row states a size, it is once, few, many or the class of an expanded clone; other rows omit it.

D,size,V,J,DNA,CDR3
.,.,TRBV6-1,TRBJ2-7,TGTGCCAGCAGTGCCGGGATTTCCTACGAGCAGTACTTC,CASSAGISYEQYF
.,.,TRBV4-1,TRBJ1-1,TGCGCCAGCAGCCAAGATGGCAGGGGGAACACTGAAGCTTTCTTT,CASSQDGRGNTEAFF
TRBD2,once,TRBV6-6,TRBJ2-7,TGTGCCAGCAGCCTCAGCGGGGGTGGGATATCCTACGAGCAGTACTTC,CASSLSGGGISYEQYF
.,.,TRBV30,TRBJ1-3,TGTGCCTGGAGTGCCGGACAGTTCTACTCTGGAAACACCATATATTTT,CAWSAGQFYSGNTIYF
.,.,TRBV27,TRBJ1-5,TGTGCCAGCAGTTTGGCAGGGAAGAATCAGCCCCAGCATTTT,CASSLAGKNQPQHF
TRBD2,.,TRBV5-4,TRBJ2-5,TGTGCCAGCAGCTCTAGCGGGGGTGAGGAGACCCAGTACTTC,CASSSSGGEETQYF
TRBD1,.,TRBV19,TRBJ2-6,TGTGCCAGTAGTCCGGACAGGGGTAATCCCTCTGGGGCCAACGTCCTGACTTTC,CASSPDRGNPSGANVLTF
.,.,TRBV7-6,TRBJ2-7,TGTGCCAGCAGCTTAGGGGTATCCACAGGGAGCCCCTACGAGCAGTACTTC,CASSLGVSTGSPYEQYF
TRBD1,.,TRBV7-9,TRBJ1-4,TGTGCCAGCAGCACACAGGACAGGGGGGGCACTAATGAAAAACTGTTTTTT,CASSTQDRGGTNEKLFF
TRBD1,.,TRBV5-6,TRBJ1-1,TGTGCCAGCAGCCCCGGGGGACAGGTAAACACTGAAGCTTTCTTT,CASSPGGQVNTEAFF
.,.,TRBV9,TRBJ1-2,TGTGCCTCCTCCCGGGAGGACTACAACTATGGCTACACCTTC,CASSREDYNYGYTF
TRBD1,.,TRBV27,TRBJ1-2,TGTGCCAGCAGTCTTCAGGGGGGCATCTATGGCTACACCTTC,CASSLQGGIYGYTF
.,.,TRBV18,TRBJ1-3,TGTGCCAGCTCACCAAAAACAGGTAGCTCTGGAAACACCATATATTTT,CASSPKTGSSGNTIYF
.,.,TRBV7-2,TRBJ1-2,TGTGCCAGCAGCCCTTCGGGAGGCTATGGCTACACCTTC,CASSPSGGYGYTF
.,.,TRBV5-1,TRBJ2-5,TGCGCCAGCAGCAATGGGTTCGGGACTTCACAAGAGACCCAGTACTTC,CASSNGFGTSQETQYF
TRBD2,.,TRBV13,TRBJ2-5,TGTGCCAGCAGCCCGGGAGGAAGCGGGGGTCCACAGACCCAGTACTTC,CASSPGGSGGPQTQYF
.,.,TRBV29-1,TRBJ2-7,TGCAGCGTTTCCGGTGATGAACGGGAGCGAGGCCTCCCGGCCTACTACGAGCAGTACTTC,CSVSGDERERGLPAYYEQYF
TRBD2,.,TRBV13,TRBJ2-5,TGTGCCAGCAGCGTGGGACTAGCGGGGGCCACCAGGGAGACCCAGTACTTC,CASSVGLAGATRETQYF